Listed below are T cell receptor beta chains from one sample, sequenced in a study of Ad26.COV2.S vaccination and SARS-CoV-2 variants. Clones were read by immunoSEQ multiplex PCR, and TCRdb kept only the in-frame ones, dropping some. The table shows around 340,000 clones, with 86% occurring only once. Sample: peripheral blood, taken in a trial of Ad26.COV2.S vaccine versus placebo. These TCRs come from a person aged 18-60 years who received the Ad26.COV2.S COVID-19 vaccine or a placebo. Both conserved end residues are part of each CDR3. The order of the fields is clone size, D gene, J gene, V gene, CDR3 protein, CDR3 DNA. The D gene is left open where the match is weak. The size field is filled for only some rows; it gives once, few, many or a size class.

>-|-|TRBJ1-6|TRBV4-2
CASSQVDREGPLHF
TGTGCCAGCAGCCAAGTAGATCGAGAAGGGCCCCTCCACTTT
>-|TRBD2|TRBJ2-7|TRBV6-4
CASSATSGTSGGEHYEQYF
TGTGCCAGCAGTGCGACTTCCGGGACTAGCGGGGGGGAGCACTACGAGCAGTACTTC
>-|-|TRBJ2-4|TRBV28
CASSRGTASENIQYF
TGTGCCAGCAGTCGCGGGACAGCCTCAGAAAACATTCAGTACTTC
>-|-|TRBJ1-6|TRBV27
CASSSSSYNSPLHF
TGTGCCAGCAGTTCGAGCTCCTATAATTCACCCCTCCACTTT
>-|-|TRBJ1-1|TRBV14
CASSQDERAEAFF
TGTGCCAGCAGCCAAGATGAGAGGGCTGAAGCTTTCTTT
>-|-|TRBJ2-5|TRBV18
CASSPDWGQETQYF
TGTGCCAGCTCACCGGACTGGGGTCAAGAGACCCAGTACTTC
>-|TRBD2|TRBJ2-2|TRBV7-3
CASSSGLAGAKAGELFF
TGTGCCAGCAGCTCCGGACTAGCGGGAGCGAAGGCCGGGGAGCTGTTTTTT
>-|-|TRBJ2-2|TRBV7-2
CASSLHGYTGELFF
TGTGCCAGCAGCTTACACGGATACACCGGGGAGCTGTTTTTT
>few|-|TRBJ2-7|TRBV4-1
CASSQDISGWEQYF
TGCGCCAGCAGCCAAGATATCAGTGGATGGGAGCAGTACTTC
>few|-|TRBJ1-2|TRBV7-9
CASSPGWTVDGYTF
TGTGCCAGCAGCCCAGGGTGGACAGTCGACGGCTACACCTTC
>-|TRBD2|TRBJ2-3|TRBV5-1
CASSPGTSGRAPDTQYF
TGCGCCAGCAGCCCAGGGACTAGCGGGAGGGCCCCCGATACGCAGTATTTT
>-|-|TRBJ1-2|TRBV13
CASSPRGQEHGYTF
TGTGCCAGCTCCCCGCGAGGGCAAGAACATGGCTACACCTTC
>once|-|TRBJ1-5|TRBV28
CASSFGRGTFSNQPQHF
TGTGCCAGCAGTTTTGGCAGGGGAACCTTTAGCAATCAGCCCCAGCATTTT
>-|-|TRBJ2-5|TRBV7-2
CASSFNGARETQYF
TGTGCCAGCAGCTTTAATGGGGCCCGAGAGACCCAGTACTTC
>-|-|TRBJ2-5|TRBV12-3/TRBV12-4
CASSFAQGETQYF
TGTGCCAGCAGTTTCGCCCAGGGAGAGACCCAGTACTTC
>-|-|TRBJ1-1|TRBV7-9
CASSSQSLANTEAFF
TGTGCCAGCAGCTCCCAGTCCTTAGCCAACACTGAAGCTTTCTTT
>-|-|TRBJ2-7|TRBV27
CASAHQGLPYEQYF
TGTGCCAGCGCTCATCAGGGGTTACCCTACGAGCAGTACTTC
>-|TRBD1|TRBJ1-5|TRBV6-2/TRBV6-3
CASSPPTGEPQPQHF
TGTGCCAGCAGTCCCCCCACAGGGGAGCCTCAGCCCCAGCATTTT
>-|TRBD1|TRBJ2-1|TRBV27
CASTPETGRTYNEQFF
TGTGCCAGCACCCCAGAGACAGGGAGAACCTACAATGAGCAGTTCTTC
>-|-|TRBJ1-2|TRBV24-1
CATSPGPGHYGYTF
TGTGCCACCAGTCCGGGACCAGGACACTATGGCTACACCTTC
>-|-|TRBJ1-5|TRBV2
CASSTRTNQPQHF
TGTGCCAGCAGTACCCGCACTAATCAGCCCCAGCATTTT
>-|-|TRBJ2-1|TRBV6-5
CASSPGAGSYNEQFF
TGTGCCAGCAGTCCGGGGGCCGGCTCCTACAATGAGCAGTTCTTC
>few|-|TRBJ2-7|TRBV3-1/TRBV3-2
CASSQTRDDYYEQYF
TGTGCCAGCAGCCAGACCAGGGACGACTACTACGAGCAGTACTTC
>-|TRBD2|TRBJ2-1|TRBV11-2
CASSAATGTKSNEQFF
TGTGCCAGCAGCGCAGCGACCGGGACTAAAAGCAATGAGCAGTTCTTC
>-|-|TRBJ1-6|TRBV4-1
CASSQTIPAAGQINSPLHF
TGCGCCAGCAGCCAGACAATCCCTGCGGCGGGGCAAATTAATTCACCCCTCCACTTT
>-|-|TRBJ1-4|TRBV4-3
CASSQDWAGDEKLFF
TGCGCCAGCAGCCAAGATTGGGCAGGGGATGAAAAACTGTTTTTT
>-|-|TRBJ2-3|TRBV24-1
CATSDRAFTDTQYF
TGTGCCACCAGTGATCGGGCCTTCACAGATACGCAGTATTTT
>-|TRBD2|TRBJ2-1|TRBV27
CASSRTSGPINEQFF
TGTGCCAGCAGTCGGACTAGCGGGCCAATTAATGAGCAGTTCTTC
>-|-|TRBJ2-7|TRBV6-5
CASSRGGPIYEQYF
TGTGCCAGCAGCCGCGGGGGCCCCATCTACGAGCAGTACTTC
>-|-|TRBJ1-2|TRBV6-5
CASSYSGDGYTF
TGTGCCAGCAGTTACTCAGGGGATGGCTACACCTTC
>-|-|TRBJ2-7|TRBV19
CARLNFGYEQYF
TGTGCCAGACTAAACTTCGGCTACGAGCAGTACTTC
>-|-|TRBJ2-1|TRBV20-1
CSAPGRNEQFF
TGCAGTGCCCCGGGACGAAATGAGCAGTTCTTC
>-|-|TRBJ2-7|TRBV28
CASSFLGHPYEQYF
TGTGCCAGCAGTTTCTTGGGACACCCCTACGAGCAGTACTTC
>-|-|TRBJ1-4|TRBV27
CASSFLREKLFF
TGTGCCAGCAGTTTCTTGAGGGAAAAACTGTTTTTT
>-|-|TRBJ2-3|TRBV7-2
CASVPPSAWTQYF
TGTGCCAGCGTCCCCCCCAGTGCATGGACGCAGTATTTT
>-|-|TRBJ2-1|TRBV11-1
CASSAVAESSYNEQFF
TGTGCCAGCAGCGCTGTAGCGGAGAGCTCCTACAATGAGCAGTTCTTC
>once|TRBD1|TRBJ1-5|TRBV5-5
CASSTGTAQPQHF
TGTGCCAGCAGCACCGGGACAGCCCAGCCCCAGCATTTT
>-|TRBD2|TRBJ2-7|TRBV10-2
CASREVSGRGEQYF
TGCGCCAGCAGAGAAGTTAGCGGGAGGGGCGAGCAGTACTTC
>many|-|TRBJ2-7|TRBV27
CASSPTGFVYEQYF
TGTGCCAGCAGTCCCACAGGGTTTGTATACGAGCAGTACTTC
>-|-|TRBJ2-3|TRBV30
CAWSGSLMGADTQYF
TGTGCCTGGAGTGGTTCCCTGATGGGGGCAGATACGCAGTATTTT
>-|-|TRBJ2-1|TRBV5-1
CASSLSRTAGNEQFF
TGCGCCAGCAGCTTGTCTAGGACAGCGGGGAATGAGCAGTTCTTC
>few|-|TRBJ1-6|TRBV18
CASSPRKGNSPLHF
TGTGCCAGCTCACCACGCAAGGGGAATTCACCCCTCCACTTT
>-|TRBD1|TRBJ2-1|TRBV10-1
CASSEFADRGWNEQFF
TGCGCCAGCAGTGAGTTTGCGGACAGGGGTTGGAATGAGCAGTTCTTC
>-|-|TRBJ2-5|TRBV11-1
CASSLPGDQETQYF
TGTGCCAGCAGCCTCCCCGGGGACCAAGAGACCCAGTACTTC
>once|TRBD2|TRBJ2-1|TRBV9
CASGTSGSDEQFF
TGTGCCAGCGGTACTAGCGGGAGTGATGAGCAGTTCTTC
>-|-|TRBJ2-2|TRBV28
CASSFIQGNTGELFF
TGTGCCAGCAGTTTTATCCAGGGAAACACCGGGGAGCTGTTTTTT
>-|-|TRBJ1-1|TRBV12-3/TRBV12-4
CASSPGNEAFF
TGTGCCAGCAGCCCCGGGAACGAAGCTTTCTTT
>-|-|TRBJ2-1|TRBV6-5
CASSYSRANEQFF
TGTGCCAGCAGTTACTCGCGGGCCAATGAGCAGTTCTTC
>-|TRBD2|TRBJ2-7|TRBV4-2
CASSQTGTRVGEQYF
TGTGCCAGCAGCCAGACCGGGACTAGGGTTGGCGAGCAGTACTTC
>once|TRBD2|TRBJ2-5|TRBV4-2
CASSQGPTSGDGETQYF
TGTGCCAGCAGCCAAGGGCCTACTAGCGGGGATGGTGAGACCCAGTACTTC
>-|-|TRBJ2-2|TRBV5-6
CASSLGMANTGELFF
TGTGCCAGCAGCTTGGGAATGGCGAACACCGGGGAGCTGTTTTTT
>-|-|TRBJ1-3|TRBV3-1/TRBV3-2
CASSQAGHLGNTIYF
TGTGCCAGCAGCCAAGCCGGACACCTTGGAAACACCATATATTTT
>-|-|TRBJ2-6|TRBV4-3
CASSLSPPSSGANVLTF
TGCGCCAGCAGCCTCAGTCCTCCTAGCTCTGGGGCCAACGTCCTGACTTTC
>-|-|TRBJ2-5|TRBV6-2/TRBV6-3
CASRYPGSETQYF
TGTGCCAGCAGATACCCAGGGTCCGAGACCCAGTACTTC
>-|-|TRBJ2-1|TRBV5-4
CASSNGTYNEQFF
TGTGCCAGCAGCAATGGGACCTACAATGAGCAGTTCTTC
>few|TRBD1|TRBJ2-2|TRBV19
CASSIQPGQPDGELFF
TGTGCCAGTAGTATCCAACCGGGACAGCCGGACGGGGAGCTGTTTTTT
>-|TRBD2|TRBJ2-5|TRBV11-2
CASSSRGGFQETQYF
TGTGCCAGCAGCTCCCGCGGGGGATTCCAAGAGACCCAGTACTTC
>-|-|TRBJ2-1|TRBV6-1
CASSESGGGTWNEQFF
TGTGCCAGCAGTGAATCGGGCGGGGGCACGTGGAATGAGCAGTTCTTC
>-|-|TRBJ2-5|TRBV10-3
CAISDRGQETQYF
TGTGCCATCAGTGACAGGGGCCAAGAGACCCAGTACTTC